This T cell receptor (beta chain) was obtained from a study of blood T cells in healthy people across ages. Study overall: About one barcoded beta molecule was captured per two T cells (by template switching).

This clonotype showed up just a few times. Germline V gene sequence: CDR1 DFQATT, CDR2 SNEGSKA (reference sequence). The CDR3 is made up of 22 amino acids. With V trimmed by 0 bases and J by 4 bases, 27 bases remained unmatched. A sample-barcoded 5' primer and a J-beta primer mix were used in a second PCR of roughly 7 to 11 cycles. TCRdb analysed the 5' RACE reads with MiXCR anew, one entry per CDR3 protein. The sample has about 1,000,000 distinct CDR3 sequences; less than 50% are singletons. The TCR sequence derives from a woman in her sixties or seventies in good health. Sequenced material: blood. The chain couples TRBV20-1 to TRBJ2-1; 7 nucleotides align to TRBD2. CDR3 bases: TGCAGTGCTAGAGATCGGGGATATGCGGGAGAGACACAAGGAATGGGTTACAATGAGCAGTTCTTC. Translating gives CSARDRGYAGETQGMGYNEQFF.